What follows describes a single T cell receptor beta chain. These data belong to a study of T cells in Graves' hyperthyroidism and ophthalmopathy. The V gene's germline CDR1 is MNHEY and CDR2 SVGAGI. The CDR3 sequence is 17 residues long. Trimming removed 4 bases from V and 2 bases from J; junction bases left unmatched: 10. Amplification yielded TCR beta CDR3 regions, with RNA transcripts as the source. RT-PCR in the first round (using the HTBI primer set) targeted the TCR CDR3. TCRdb re-called the multiplex PCR reads through MiXCR, storing one row per CDR3 protein. The sample has more than 500,000 distinct CDR3 sequences, roughly a sixth seen once.

The specimen was blood. This sequence was found in a woman aged 25-40 years with Graves' ophthalmopathy. The chain couples TRBV6-5 to TRBJ2-3; 9 bases line up with TRBD2. The CDR3 loop reads CASSWGPSGEFTDTQYF. CDR3 bases: TGTGCCAGCAGTTGGGGGCCTAGCGGGGAGTTCACAGATACGCAGTATTTT.